The present T cell receptor (beta chain) was sequenced within a study of blood T cell repertoires in COVID-19. Study details: Acute and convalescent COVID-19 specimens originated in the United States, Italy and Spain. From T cells, B-cell-depleted T cells, or PBMCs came the material, which was cDNA or gDNA.

Each recovered donor of Cohort 3 presented with two negative PCRs, clearance, or symptom resolution. The data were produced by immunoSEQ multiplex PCR, yet TCRdb's version contains in-frame clones alone and is incomplete. This table holds 150,000 to 250,000 clones, roughly 82% found once. This receptor was identified in a man aged 35 to 55 who had recovered from COVID-19. Sequenced: PBMCs or T cells enriched from blood (not recorded which).

The CDR3 nucleotides read TGTGCCACCAGTGCTCCTAGCACAGATACGCAGTATTTT. This encodes CATSAPSTDTQYF. V is TRBV24-1 and J is TRBJ2-3; the D is unclear. V shed 5 bases and J shed 0 bases, with 5 bases lying between them. Germline V gives CDR1 KGHDR, CDR2 SFDVKD. The CDR3 is 13 residues long.